Only a few counts were recorded for the clone carrying this T cell receptor (beta chain). Extracted RNA was reverse transcribed, and the resulting cDNA served as sequencing template. The data were produced by immunoSEQ multiplex PCR, yet TCRdb's version contains in-frame clones alone and is incomplete. The repertoire consists of about 210,000 clones, with over 60% occurring once and the leading ten covering 0.95% to 1.5%. The sample is drawn from a study of CD8+ T cells in alopecia areata. The treatment: oral pan-JAK inhibitor, 5-10 mg twice daily. Per germline, CDR1 SQVTM and CDR2 ANQGSEA. The V gene lost 6 bases and the J gene lost 1 base, with 12 bases spanning the gap. This CDR3 is 13 amino acids long.

Material: CD4+ T cells sorted from blood, obtained between weeks 43 and 45, from a patient treated with tofacitinib. This sequence originates from a human donor with alopecia areata. V and J are TRBV29-1 and TRBJ1-1, with D possibly being TRBD1 (5 bases). The chain's CDR3 is CSVRTQSNTEAFF. The DNA for the CDR3 is TGCAGCGTCCGGACACAATCGAACACTGAAGCTTTCTTT.